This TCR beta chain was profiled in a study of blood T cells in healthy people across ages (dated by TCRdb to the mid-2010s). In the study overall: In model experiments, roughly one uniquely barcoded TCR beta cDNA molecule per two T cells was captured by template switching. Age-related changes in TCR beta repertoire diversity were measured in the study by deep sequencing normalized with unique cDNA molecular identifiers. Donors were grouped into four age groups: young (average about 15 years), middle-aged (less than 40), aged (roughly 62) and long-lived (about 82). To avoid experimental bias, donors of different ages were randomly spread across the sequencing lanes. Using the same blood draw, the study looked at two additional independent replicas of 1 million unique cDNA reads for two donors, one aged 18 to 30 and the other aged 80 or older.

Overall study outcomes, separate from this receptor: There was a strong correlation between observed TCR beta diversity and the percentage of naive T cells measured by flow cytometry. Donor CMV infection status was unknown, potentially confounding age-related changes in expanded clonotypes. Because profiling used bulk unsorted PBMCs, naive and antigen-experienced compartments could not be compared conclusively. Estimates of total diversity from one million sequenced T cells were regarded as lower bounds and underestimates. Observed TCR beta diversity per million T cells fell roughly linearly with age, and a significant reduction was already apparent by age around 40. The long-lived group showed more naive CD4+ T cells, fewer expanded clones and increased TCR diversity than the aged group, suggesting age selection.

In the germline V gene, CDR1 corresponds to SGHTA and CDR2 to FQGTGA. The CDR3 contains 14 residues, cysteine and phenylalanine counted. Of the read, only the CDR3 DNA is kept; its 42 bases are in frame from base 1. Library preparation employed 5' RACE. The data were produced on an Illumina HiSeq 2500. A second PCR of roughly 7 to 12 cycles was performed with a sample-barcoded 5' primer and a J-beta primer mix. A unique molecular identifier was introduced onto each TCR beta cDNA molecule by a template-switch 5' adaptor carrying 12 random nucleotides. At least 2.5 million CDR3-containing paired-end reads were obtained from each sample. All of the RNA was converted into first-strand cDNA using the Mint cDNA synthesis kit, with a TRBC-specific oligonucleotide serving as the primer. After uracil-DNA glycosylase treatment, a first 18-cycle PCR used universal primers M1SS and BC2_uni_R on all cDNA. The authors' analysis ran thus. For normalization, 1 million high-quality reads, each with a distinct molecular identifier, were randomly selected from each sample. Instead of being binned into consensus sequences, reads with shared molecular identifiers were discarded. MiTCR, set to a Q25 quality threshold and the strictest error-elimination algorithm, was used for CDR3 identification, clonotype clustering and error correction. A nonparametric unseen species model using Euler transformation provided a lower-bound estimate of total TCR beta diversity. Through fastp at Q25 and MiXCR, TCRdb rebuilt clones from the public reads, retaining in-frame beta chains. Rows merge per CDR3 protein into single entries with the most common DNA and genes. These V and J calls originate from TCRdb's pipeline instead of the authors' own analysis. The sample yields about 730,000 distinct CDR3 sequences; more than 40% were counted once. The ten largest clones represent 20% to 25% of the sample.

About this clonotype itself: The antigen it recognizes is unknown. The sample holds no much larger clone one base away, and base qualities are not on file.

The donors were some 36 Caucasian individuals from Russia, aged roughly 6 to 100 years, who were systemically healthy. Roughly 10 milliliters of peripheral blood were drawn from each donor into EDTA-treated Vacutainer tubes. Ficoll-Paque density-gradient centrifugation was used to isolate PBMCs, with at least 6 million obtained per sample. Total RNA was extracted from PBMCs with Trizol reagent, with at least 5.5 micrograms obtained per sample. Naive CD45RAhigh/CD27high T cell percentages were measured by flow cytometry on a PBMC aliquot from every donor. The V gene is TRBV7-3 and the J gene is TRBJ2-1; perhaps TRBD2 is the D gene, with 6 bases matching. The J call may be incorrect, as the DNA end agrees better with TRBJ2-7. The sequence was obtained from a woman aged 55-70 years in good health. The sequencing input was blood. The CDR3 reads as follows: CASSLPSDHNEQYF. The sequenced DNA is TGTGCCAGCAGCTTACCTAGCGACCACAATGAGCAGTACTTC.